A single sample gave rise to the 30 T cell receptor beta chains below, sequenced in a study of CD8 T cells in ankylosing spondylitis. TCRdb reprocessed the 5' RACE reads via MiXCR and lists one record per CDR3 protein. Of 670,000 or so distinct CDR3 sequences in the sample, around 20% were seen once. Study-level findings and limits: In ankylosing spondylitis blood, a motif of seven to nine highly homologous TCR beta variants appeared characteristic.

These TCRs are of unknown antigen specificity. Sequencing input: blood, either unsorted or a sorted T cell fraction (not recorded which). These TCRs come from a male donor with ankylosing spondylitis.

The chain joins TRBV4-3 to TRBJ2-1; D remains ambiguous. This CDR3 is built from 16 residues. The V end was cut by 0 bases, the J end by 0 bases, with 9 bases between. The germline V gene encodes CDR1 LGHNA and CDR2 YSLEER. The CDR3 protein is CASSQDRYSSYNEQFF. The CDR3 DNA sequence: TGCGCCAGCAGCCAAGATAGATATAGCTCCTACAATGAGCAGTTCTTC.

This clonotype has a handful of counts. This chain links TRBV6-1 with TRBJ1-4; TRBD1 might be the D (5 bases). Germline V gene sequence: CDR1 MNHNS, CDR2 SASEGT. The CDR3 is 15 amino acids. V was trimmed by 5 bases and J by 0 bases, leaving 10 bases between them. The CDR3 DNA sequence: TGTGCCAGCAGTCCCGGGGGGGCAACTAATGAAAAACTGTTTTTT. It translates to CASSPGGATNEKLFF.

This clonotype was seen a few times. V is TRBV5-6 and J is TRBJ1-1; TRBD1 is a possible D gene (6 bases). Germline assignment: CDR1 SGHDT and CDR2 YYEEEE. Trimming pared 8 bases from V and 2 bases from J, leaving 16 bases between. This CDR3 region has 14 residues. The chain's CDR3 is CASSRRDTNTEAFF. CDR3 sequence (DNA): TGTGCCAGTAGCCGCCGGGACACCAACACTGAAGCTTTCTTT. The full variable domain, rest sourced from reference TRBV5-6 and TRBJ1-1, is DAGVTQSPTHLIKTRGQQVTLRCSPKSGHDTVSWYQQALGQGPQFIFQYYEEEERQRGNFPDRFSGHQFPNYSSELNVNALLLGDSALYLCASSRRDTNTEAFFGQGTRLTVV.

The V gene is TRBV12-3 or TRBV12-4, the J gene TRBJ2-5; 13 positions match TRBD2. V gave up 3 bases and J gave up 11 bases; unmatched junction bases: 15. This CDR3 is 17 amino acids long. The CDR3 nucleotides read TGTGCCAGCAGTTTCACTAGCGGGAGGGCCCTGCAAGAGAAACAGTACTTC. This translates into CASSFTSGRALQEKQYF.

This clonotype was detected a few times. The chain has TRBV29-1 and TRBJ1-1; possibly TRBD1 for D (5 bases). The V gene lost 1 base and the J gene lost 12 bases, with 15 bases spanning the gap. The CDR3 has 12 amino acids. Looked up from germline, CDR1 is SQVTM and CDR2 is ANQGSEA. The CDR3 is CSVEGVGGRSFF. The CDR3 DNA reads as TGCAGCGTTGAAGGGGTTGGGGGTAGGTCTTTCTTT.

The V and J genes are TRBV27 and TRBJ1-6; D is possibly TRBD1 (5 bases). Deletions cut 1 base from V and 7 bases from J, with 5 bases between. The V gene's germline CDR1 is MNHEY and CDR2 SMNVEV (reference sequence). CDR3 length equals 13 residues. CDR3 region: CASSLWTNSPLHF. The CDR3, as DNA: TGTGCCAGCAGTTTATGGACAAATTCACCCCTCCACTTT.

A few counts support this clonotype. The chain has TRBV10-3 and TRBJ2-7; a possible D gene is TRBD2 (5 bases). The CDR3 consists of 12 residues. Per germline, CDR1 ENHRY and CDR2 SYGVKD. Deletions cut 4 bases from V and 6 bases from J, with 10 bases between. Here the CDR3 reads CAISARGSEQYF. CDR3 DNA: TGTGCCATCAGTGCCCGGGGATCCGAGCAGTACTTC.

This clonotype was counted ten times or more. The chain links TRBV5-1 to TRBJ2-2, with 10 bases identical to TRBD2. Trimming took 3 bases from V and 5 from J; bases not matched to a gene: 4. This CDR3 region has 15 residues. Germline V gene lookup returns CDR1 SGHRS and CDR2 YFSETQ. CDR3 amino acids: CASSYVAGGTGELFF. The CDR3 DNA is TGCGCCAGCAGCTACGTAGCGGGAGGTACCGGGGAGCTGTTTTTT.

This clonotype was seen a handful of times. The chain combines TRBV12-3 or TRBV12-4 with TRBJ1-4, with D perhaps TRBD1 (5 bases). The V end was cut by 1 base, the J end by 8 bases, with 14 bases between. This CDR3 is built from 15 residues. CDR3 region: CASSLGDPEVEKLFF. DNA of the CDR3: TGTGCCAGCAGTTTAGGGGACCCCGAGGTGGAAAAACTGTTTTTT.

This clonotype was found a few times. The DNA for the CDR3 is TGTGCCAGCAGTCCCGTTGCGGGCTACGAGCAGTACTTC. As protein: CASSPVAGYEQYF. The chain employs TRBV12-3 or TRBV12-4 and TRBJ2-7, with a tentative D call TRBD2 (5 bases). The CDR3 runs to 13 residues. With 5 bases removed from V and 3 bases from J, the gap between germline ends came to 11 bases.

This clonotype was seen more than once but under ten times. The chain is built from TRBV18 and TRBJ2-5, with D possibly TRBD1 on 6 matching bases. CDR3 length: 14 amino acids. Trimming left V 3 bases short and J 5 bases short, with 13 bases between. Germline V gene data show CDR1 as KGHSH and CDR2 as LQKENI. CDR3 region: CASSPDSPAETQYF. In DNA, the CDR3 is TGTGCCAGCTCACCGGACAGTCCCGCGGAGACCCAGTACTTC.

This clonotype has a handful of counts. The V gene is TRBV4-3, the J gene TRBJ2-3; 12 bases match TRBD2. This CDR3 spans 17 amino acids. From germline, CDR1 is LGHNA and CDR2 YSLEER. V was clipped by 1 base and J by 1 base; unmatched bases: 3. CDR3 amino acids: CASSQGLAGVGTDTQYF. As DNA, the CDR3 is TGCGCCAGCAGCCAAGGACTAGCGGGGGTGGGCACAGATACGCAGTATTTT.

The chain links TRBV10-3 to TRBJ2-3; TRBD2 matches 10 bases. J gave up 4 bases and V 7 bases, and 5 bases lay outside the gene matches. In germline, CDR1 is ENHRY, CDR2 SYGVKD. The CDR3 runs 14 residues. CDR3 nucleotides: TGTGCCATCAAGCCTAGCGGGGGTGCAGATACGCAGTATTTT. This encodes CAIKPSGGADTQYF.

The chain recombines TRBV29-1 with TRBJ2-2; D remains ambiguous. V was trimmed by 2 bases and J by 6 bases, leaving 7 bases between them. The CDR3 totals 12 residues. The germline V gene has CDR1 SQVTM and CDR2 ANQGSEA. CDR3 protein: CSVELPAGELFF. In DNA, the CDR3 is TGCAGCGTTGAACTCCCTGCCGGGGAGCTGTTTTTT.

The chain links TRBV20-1 to TRBJ2-7; TRBD2 aligns across 12 bases. V gave up 4 bases and J gave up 2 bases; unmatched junction bases: 3. Germline V gene lookup returns CDR1 DFQATT and CDR2 SNEGSKA (reference sequence). The CDR3 length is 14 residues. CDR3: CSATTSGGPYEQYF. CDR3 in DNA: TGCAGTGCTACCACTAGCGGGGGGCCCTACGAGCAGTACTTC.

The V and J genes are TRBV12-3 or TRBV12-4 and TRBJ2-1; 9 bases agree with TRBD2. The CDR3 consists of 16 residues. J lost 5 bases, V lost 5 bases, and 10 bases had no gene match. The CDR3 sequence: CASSNRLAELDNEQFF. The DNA of the CDR3 is TGTGCCAGCAGTAACCGACTAGCGGAACTCGACAATGAGCAGTTCTTC.

This chain connects TRBV7-8 to TRBJ2-7; 10 bases agree with TRBD1. V lost 5 bases and J lost 2; bases outside the gene matches: 6. The CDR3 totals 15 residues. Germline-derived CDR1 and CDR2 are SGHVS and FQNEAQ. As DNA, the CDR3 is TGTGCCAGCAGCAAACGACAGGGGGCGGCCTACGAGCAGTACTTC. Its translation: CASSKRQGAAYEQYF.

The chain has TRBV20-1 and TRBJ1-4; 9 bases align to TRBD1. CDR1 is DFQATT and CDR2 is SNEGSKA in the germline V gene (reference sequence). The CDR3 runs to 15 residues. Losses at the gene ends were 6 bases for V and 0 bases for J; bases not matched to a gene: 5. CDR3 sequence (DNA): TGCAGTGCCAGGACAGGGGATTCAACTAATGAAAAACTGTTTTTT. Translated, it gives CSARTGDSTNEKLFF.

This clonotype was counted many times. The V call is TRBV6-1, the J call TRBJ1-1; TRBD1 matches at 7 bases. V gave up 6 bases and J gave up 0 bases; unmatched junction bases: 4. The CDR3 is 14 residues long. Germline V lookup: CDR1 MNHNS, CDR2 SASEGT. CDR3 nucleotides: TGTGCCAGCAGGGAGGGACAGCTGAACACTGAAGCTTTCTTT. Protein product: CASREGQLNTEAFF.

There are a few counts of this clonotype. The rearrangement uses TRBV7-9 and TRBJ2-5, with D unresolved. V was pared by 5 bases and J by 4 bases, with 5 bases between. The V gene's germline CDR1 is SEHNR and CDR2 FQNEAQ (reference sequence). The CDR3 runs to 11 residues. CDR3 region: CASSNPETQYF. Here the CDR3 DNA reads TGTGCCAGCAGCAATCCAGAGACCCAGTACTTC.

The chain has TRBV7-2 and TRBJ1-1, with TRBD1 matching 8 bases. V shed 6 bases, J shed 5 bases, and the junction held 5 bases outside the gene matches. This CDR3 is 13 amino acids long. CDR1 SGHTA and CDR2 FQGNSA come from the germline V gene. The CDR3 protein is CASRQGGWTEAFF. The CDR3 bases are TGTGCCAGCAGACAGGGGGGGTGGACTGAAGCTTTCTTT.

The J gene is TRBJ2-2, the V gene TRBV6-1; D is possibly TRBD2 (6 bases). This CDR3 has 18 amino acids. CDR1 and CDR2 (germline): MNHNS, SASEGT. V lost 6 bases to trimming and J lost 0 bases, with 20 bases between them. The CDR3 spells CASSSYPSGGTNTGELFF. DNA of the CDR3: TGTGCCAGCAGCTCCTACCCATCTGGGGGGACGAACACCGGGGAGCTGTTTTTT.

This clonotype came up a few times. V is TRBV2 and J is TRBJ1-5; D unclear. Germline V gives CDR1 SNHLY, CDR2 FYNNEI. Trimming pared 4 bases from V and 13 bases from J, leaving 11 bases between. The CDR3 runs to 11 residues. This CDR3 reads CASSGDGRQHF. CDR3 coding DNA: TGTGCCAGCAGTGGCGACGGACGGCAGCATTTT.

In this sample, this clonotype turned up a few times. The J gene is TRBJ1-2, the V gene TRBV12-3 or TRBV12-4; weak D call: TRBD1 (6 bases). The CDR3 runs to 14 residues. V was clipped by 7 bases and J by 3 bases, with 15 bases between them. Here the CDR3 reads CASTKGGPYYGYTF. In DNA, the CDR3 is TGTGCCAGCACCAAGGGGGGCCCTTACTATGGCTACACCTTC.

The chain carries TRBV20-1 and TRBJ2-2; 9 bases agree with TRBD2. Per germline, CDR1 DFQATT and CDR2 SNEGSKA (reference sequence). The ends lost 0 bases at V and 5 bases at J; junction bases unmatched: 7. This CDR3 region has 16 residues. The CDR3 region is CSARDLIAGETGELFF. CDR3 in DNA: TGCAGTGCTAGAGATCTAATAGCGGGAGAAACCGGGGAGCTGTTTTTT.

V is TRBV6-4 and J is TRBJ1-1, with D perhaps matching TRBD1 (6 bases). In germline, CDR1 is MRHNA, CDR2 SNTAGT. Trimming removed 3 bases from V and 1 base from J, with 12 bases in between. CDR3 length: 15 amino acids. The CDR3 DNA is TGTGCCAGCAGTGAAACAGGACAGCCGAACACTGAAGCTTTCTTT. Protein product: CASSETGQPNTEAFF.

This chain connects TRBV18 to TRBJ1-6; D ambiguous. The CDR3 is 15 residues long. V was pared by 1 base and J by 9 bases, with 13 bases between. The germline V gene encodes CDR1 KGHSH and CDR2 LQKENI. CDR3 nucleotides: TGTGCCAGCTCACCACTCAAAGGCCTCAGTTCACCCCTCCACTTT. It is translated as CASSPLKGLSSPLHF.

This clonotype was recorded a few times. This chain joins TRBV29-1 and TRBJ2-5, with 11 bases that match TRBD1. The CDR3 runs to 13 residues. CDR1 is SQVTM and CDR2 is ANQGSEA in the germline V gene. V shed 7 bases and J 1 base; nucleotides not matched to a gene: 2. Written as DNA, the CDR3 is TGCAGCGCCGGGACAGGGGGCCAAGAGACCCAGTACTTC. Translating gives CSAGTGGQETQYF. Filled out from reference TRBV29-1 and TRBJ2-5, the complete variable domain reads SAVISQKPSRDICQRGTSLTIQCQVDSQVTMMFWYRQQPGQSLTLIATANQGSEATYESGFVIDKFPISRPNLTFSTLTVSNMSPEDSSIYLCSAGTGGQETQYFGPGTRLLVL.

This clonotype was recorded a few times. The rearrangement links TRBV29-1 to TRBJ2-2; 8 bases match TRBD1. The germline V gene has CDR1 SQVTM and CDR2 ANQGSEA. V shed 3 bases and J 2 bases; nucleotides not matched to a gene: 2. The CDR3 is 14 residues long. Here the CDR3 DNA reads TGCAGCGTTGAGGGACAGGCCAACACCGGGGAGCTGTTTTTT. The encoded protein is CSVEGQANTGELFF.

This clonotype showed up just a few times. The rearrangement uses TRBV29-1 and TRBJ2-7, with D possibly TRBD2 on 6 matching bases. CDR1 and CDR2 from the germline V gene are SQVTM and ANQGSEA. The CDR3 runs 13 residues. The V and J ends lost 3 bases and 0 bases respectively, with 9 bases between them. The CDR3 nucleotides are TGCAGCGTTGATGGCGGGACCTCCTACGAGCAGTACTTC. Its translation is CSVDGGTSYEQYF.